This T cell receptor beta chain was sequenced in a study of cytomegalovirus exposure and HLA in healthy donors. The overall study: The 120 validation repertoires were produced on the same platform as the approximately 620 repertoires of the first cohort. This was reported in a later analysis.

Only in-frame clones appear in the TCRdb table, and some are missing; sequencing was by immunoSEQ multiplex PCR. The sample consists of hundreds of thousands of clones, roughly 83% of them appearing once. The CDR3 covers 10 residues. Germline CDR1 ENHRY, CDR2 SYGVKD. With 10 bases removed from V and 8 bases from J, the gap between germline ends came to 9 bases. The chain recombines TRBV10-3 with TRBJ1-3; tentatively, D is TRBD1 (5 bases). The specimen was PBMCs. The sequence came from a woman aged 25 to 45 in good health and CMV-seropositive. The CDR3 spells CATGRDTIYF. The DNA for the CDR3 is TGTGCCACCGGCAGGGACACCATATATTTT.